This T cell receptor (beta chain) was retrieved from a study of neurological immune-mediated disorders. At least ten counts were recorded for this clonotype. Trimming removed 3 bases from V and 2 bases from J, with 14 bases in between. The length of the CDR3 is 15 residues. Per germline, CDR1 SGHAT and CDR2 FQNNGV. TCRdb itself ran the 5' RACE reads through MiXCR, one entry per CDR3 protein. Of about 49,000 distinct CDR3 sequences in the sample, about 12% were seen once. Time point given: longitudinal time-point 2. This sequence was found in a male donor with HTLV-1-associated myelopathy (HAM/TSP). Sequences were obtained from PBMCs. The chain is built from TRBV11-2 and TRBJ2-7; D may be TRBD1 (6 bases). The CDR3 spells CASSFNRDTTYEQYF. In DNA, the CDR3 is TGTGCCAGCAGCTTCAACCGGGACACGACCTACGAGCAGTACTTC.